This T cell receptor beta chain came from a study of early T cells in non-severe SARS-CoV-2 infection. The germline V gene has CDR1 SEHNR and CDR2 FQNEAQ (reference sequence). V was clipped by 5 bases and J by 6 bases, with 13 bases between them. The CDR3 loop spans 14 amino acids. This clonotype has more than one count but fewer than ten. Tagging with unique molecular identifiers was applied to individual cDNA molecules. TCRdb reprocessed the 5' RACE reads with MiXCR, giving one entry per CDR3 protein. This sample has over 90,000 distinct CDR3 sequences; about an eighth occur once, and the top ten carry 6.2%.

This TCR derives from an adult who was a healthcare worker with PCR-confirmed SARS-CoV-2 infection or an uninfected control (not recorded which). This chain uses TRBV7-9 with TRBJ1-4, with D tentatively TRBD1 (6 bases). The sample was whole blood. CDR3 sequence: CASSPEDSYEKLFF. CDR3 nucleotides: TGTGCCAGCAGCCCAGAGGACAGTTATGAAAAACTGTTTTTT.